The 9 T cell receptor beta chains below were found in one sample sequenced in a study of vaccination and CD4 T cells after COVID-19. The Oncomine TCR Beta short-read assay was applied to DNA of cultured CD4+ T cells. TCRdb redid the calling of the PCR reads with MiXCR, one entry per CDR3 protein. The data show roughly 12,000 distinct CDR3 sequences, with roughly two thirds seen just once and around 7.4% held by the top ten. The sample's treatment: roughly ten-day PBMC culture with coronavirus spike peptide pools or control peptides (ViraFEST assay). Their cognate antigens are unknown. Here the sequenced sample was CD4+ T cells from blood, cultured in vitro, taken before SARS-CoV-2 vaccination. Every receptor here comes from a human donor who had recovered from COVID-19.

The genes are TRBV20-1 and TRBJ2-5, with D perhaps TRBD1 (7 bases). The CDR3 runs to 16 residues. Germline V gives CDR1 DFQATT, CDR2 SNEGSKA (reference sequence). The CDR3 region has the DNA TGCAGGGGGGGACAGCTCTTAACCCTGCTACAAGAGACCCAGTACTTC. This codes for CRGGQLLTLLQETQYF.

The CDR3 sequence is CSASRIYEQYF. The CDR3 DNA reads TGCAGTGCTAGCCGTATATACGAGCAGTACTTC. V and J are TRBV20-1 and TRBJ2-7, with no clear D. The CDR3 has 11 residues. V lost 3 bases, J lost 4 bases, and 7 bases lay in between. Germline V gene lookup returns CDR1 DFQATT and CDR2 SNEGSKA (reference sequence).

This chain connects TRBV28 to TRBJ1-2; 7 bases map to TRBD1. Germline values: CDR1 MDHEN, CDR2 SYDVKM. This CDR3 has 14 residues. Trimming cost V 7 bases and J 4 bases; bases outside gene matches: 9. The CDR3 DNA follows: TGTGCCAGCAAGGGACAGACCTTACTCTATGGCTACACCTTC. Its protein product is CASKGQTLLYGYTF.

This clonotype has more than one count but fewer than ten. This chain uses TRBV24-1 with TRBJ2-1, with unresolved D. In germline, CDR1 is KGHDR, CDR2 SFDVKD. The ends were cut back, 5 bases at V and 0 bases at J, with 13 bases in the middle. The CDR3 has 16 amino acids. This chain's CDR3 is CATSGGGRSSYNEQFF. The CDR3 region has the DNA TGTGCCACCAGTGGGGGTGGGCGGAGCTCCTACAATGAGCAGTTCTTC.

This chain connects TRBV2 to TRBJ1-2; 10 bases agree with TRBD1. The CDR3 runs to 13 residues. J gave up 4 bases and V 8 bases, and 4 bases lay outside the gene matches. Germline V gene data show CDR1 as SNHLY and CDR2 as FYNNEI. CDR3 residues: CASGTGAFYGYTF. CDR3 DNA: TGTGCCAGCGGGACAGGGGCTTTCTATGGCTACACCTTC.

The gene calls are TRBV7-8 and TRBJ2-1; 7 positions agree with TRBD2. The CDR3 totals 16 residues. The trim removed 1 base at V and 4 bases at J, leaving 7 bases unmatched. Germline assignment: CDR1 SGHVS and CDR2 FQNEAQ. The CDR3 loop is CASSLVGLAEYNEQFF. The CDR3 bases are TGTGCCAGCAGCTTAGTTGGGCTAGCGGAGTACAATGAGCAGTTCTTC.

The V and J genes are TRBV20-1 and TRBJ1-3; TRBD1 aligns across 10 bases. Germline V gene data show CDR1 as DFQATT and CDR2 as SNEGSKA (reference sequence). The CDR3 consists of 13 residues. The CDR3 loop is CSAGQGSGNTIYF. Here the CDR3 DNA reads TGCAGCGCGGGACAGGGGTCTGGAAACACCATATATTTT.

The chain uses TRBV7-9 and TRBJ2-7, with 7 nucleotides matching TRBD1. There are 16 residues in the CDR3. The germline gives CDR1 SEHNR, CDR2 FQNEAQ (reference sequence). Losses at the gene ends were 5 bases for V and 1 base for J; bases not matched to a gene: 11. CDR3 region: CASSPAGTAASYEQYF. As DNA, the CDR3 is TGTGCCAGCAGCCCGGCTGGGACAGCAGCATCCTACGAGCAGTACTTC. The full variable domain, with the rest looked up from reference TRBV7-9 and TRBJ2-7, is DTGVSQNPRHKITKRGQNVTFRCDPISEHNRLYWYRQTLGQGPEFLTYFQNEAQLEKSRLLSDRFSAERPKGSFSTLEIQRTEQGDSAMYLCASSPAGTAASYEQYFGPGTRLTVT.

V and J are TRBV19 and TRBJ2-7; 11 bases map to TRBD2. The V gene's germline CDR1 is LNHDA and CDR2 SQIVND (reference sequence). V was pared by 8 bases and J by 0 bases, with 3 bases of the junction left unmatched. This CDR3 region has 14 residues. As DNA, the CDR3 is TGTGCCAGTCGCACTAGCGGGGGCTCCTACGAGCAGTACTTC. It encodes CASRTSGGSYEQYF.